Reported below is one T cell receptor beta chain. What it binds is unknown. As to time point: peripheral blood 6 weeks after treatment start. The data derive from a study of PD-L1 blockade in urothelial cancer. Study conclusions and caveats: The study found that durable-benefit patients expanded tumor-associated blood clones more at 3 weeks.

Into every PCR, synthetic TCR analog templates were spiked. Sequencing used immunoSEQ multiplex PCR; TCRdb keeps in-frame clones, though not all of them. The sample shows 25,000 to 35,000 clones, roughly 83% of them seen only once. This CDR3 region has 14 residues. V lost 3 bases to trimming and J lost 0 bases, with 9 bases between them. Germline V gene sequence: CDR1 PRHDT, CDR2 FYEKMQ (reference sequence). This receptor was identified in a man in his 70s with urothelial cancer. The rearrangement uses TRBV13 and TRBJ2-7; maybe TRBD2 (5 bases). The starting material was PBMCs, obtained around atezolizumab (anti-PD-L1) treatment. CDR3 sequence (DNA): TGTGCCAGCAGCTTGGGAGACATCTCCTACGAGCAGTACTTC. Its translation: CASSLGDISYEQYF.